This paragraph covers one T cell receptor (beta chain) sequence. Its antigen is as yet unknown. This sample is part of a study of circulating and synovial CD4+ cells in juvenile arthritis. The study's findings and limits: Compared with bulk blood, circulating pathogenic-like lymphocytes shared substantially more CDR3 sequences with synovial T cells. Diversity here was lower than in bulk blood CD4 cells. Deeper sequencing increased measured overlap with synovial clonotypes. Vbeta family usage analysis did not detect the pathogenic-like versus bulk difference.

Looked up from germline, CDR1 is GTSNPN and CDR2 is SVGIG (reference sequence). The CDR3 is 13 residues long. Trimming took off 2 bases at V and 7 bases at J, with 12 bases between the two ends. The data were produced by immunoSEQ multiplex PCR, yet TCRdb's version contains in-frame clones alone and is incomplete. The data show about 32,000 clones, 93% seen once. The chain combines TRBV30 with TRBJ2-1, with a tentative D call TRBD2 (5 bases). This clonotype originated in a human donor with juvenile idiopathic arthritis. The sequenced sample was CD4+ T cells from blood. CDR3 sequence: CAWSPSGVNEQFF. CDR3 nucleotides: TGTGCCTGGAGTCCCTCCGGGGTGAATGAGCAGTTCTTC.